A single sample gave rise to the 10 T cell receptor beta chains below, sequenced in a study of PD-L1 blockade in urothelial cancer. Time point denoted: pretreatment peripheral blood. Data came from immunoSEQ multiplex PCR; TCRdb stores just in-frame clones and leaves some out. This sample carries 95,000 or so clones, around nine tenths of them seen once, and the ten largest clones take 1.5% to 2.5%. Sequences were derived from PBMCs, sampled around atezolizumab (anti-PD-L1) treatment. The receptors were gathered from a man aged 55-75 years with urothelial cancer.

V gene TRBV11-3 combines with J gene TRBJ2-6, with D tentatively TRBD1 (5 bases). Germline-derived CDR1 and CDR2 are SGHNT and YENEEA. This CDR3 region has 16 residues. Trimming cost V 1 base and J 1 base, with 8 bases left between them. The CDR3 nucleotides read TGTGCCAGCAGCTTAGGAGCAGGGTCTGGGGCCAACGTCCTGACTTTC. Protein: CASSLGAGSGANVLTF.

The chain couples TRBV5-4 to TRBJ2-5; 10 bases align to TRBD2. Germline V gene sequence: CDR1 SGHNT, CDR2 YYREEE (reference sequence). V trimming: 4 bases; J trimming: 5 bases; junction bases outside the gene matches: 8. This CDR3 region has 15 residues. CDR3 region: CASSPSGGRDETQYF. The CDR3 nucleotides are TGTGCCAGCAGCCCTAGCGGGGGAAGGGACGAGACCCAGTACTTC.

The gene calls are TRBV14 and TRBJ1-1; D perhaps matches TRBD1 (6 bases). Germline V gene lookup returns CDR1 SGHDN and CDR2 FVKESK. The V and J ends lost 6 bases and 5 bases respectively, with 10 bases between them. This CDR3 contains 12 residues. CDR3 sequence (DNA): TGTGCCAGCAGGCCCGGGACAACTGAAGCTTTCTTT. Translation: CASRPGTTEAFF.

The rearrangement joins TRBV6-4 to TRBJ2-1, with a weak D call TRBD2 (6 bases). The CDR3 has 17 residues. V was clipped by 2 bases and J by 7 bases, with 21 bases between them. CDR1 and CDR2 from the germline V gene are MRHNA and SNTAGT. DNA of the CDR3: TGTGCCAGCAGTGACGGGGATCGCGGGGCAGGCGGGAATGAGCAGTTCTTC. Amino acid sequence: CASSDGDRGAGGNEQFF.

The rearrangement links TRBV6-4 to TRBJ1-1, with TRBD1 matching over 8 bases. The CDR3 totals 13 residues. Germline values: CDR1 MRHNA, CDR2 SNTAGT. With 4 bases clipped from V and 3 bases from J, the junction kept 1 base outside the gene matches. The DNA for the CDR3 is TGTGCCAGCAGTGCGACAGGGGACACTGAAGCTTTCTTT. The encoded protein is CASSATGDTEAFF.

The chain combines TRBV4-3 with TRBJ1-2; TRBD1 might be the D (6 bases). CDR3 size: 14 residues. The germline V and J ends were trimmed by 3 bases and 4 bases, with 12 bases remaining between them. CDR1 LGHNA and CDR2 YSLEER come from the germline V gene. The CDR3 DNA sequence: TGCGCCAGCAGCCACCACGGGACACTCTATGGCTACACCTTC. It codes for CASSHHGTLYGYTF.

The genes are TRBV6-6 and TRBJ1-2, with 7 bases that match TRBD1. V was pared by 2 bases and J by 4 bases, with 7 bases of the junction left unmatched. Per germline, CDR1 MNHNY and CDR2 SVGAGI (reference sequence). CDR3 length: 15 residues. The CDR3 loop reads CASSYPPGQRYGYTF. The DNA for the CDR3 is TGTGCCAGCAGTTACCCTCCGGGACAGCGCTATGGCTACACCTTC.

This clone was observed a single time. V and J are TRBV12-1 and TRBJ2-1; the table's D call of TRBD2 was not tested on the DNA. TRBV12-1 is assigned pseudogene status. This CDR3 has 15 amino acids. The CDR3 DNA follows: TGTGCCAGCAGCTTTGTGACTAGATGGGGAGGTGAGCAGTTCTTC. Translating it yields CASSFVTRWGGEQFF.

This chain joins TRBV7-2 and TRBJ2-7; D may be TRBD2 (5 bases). V lost 1 base, J lost 4 bases, and 23 bases lay in between. There are 18 residues in the CDR3. Germline V gene lookup returns CDR1 SGHTA and CDR2 FQGNSA. This CDR3 is CASSLGAGGRGSIYEQYF. DNA of the CDR3: TGTGCCAGCAGCTTAGGCGCAGGCGGGCGAGGTAGTATTTACGAGCAGTACTTC.

The rearrangement uses TRBV7-3 and TRBJ2-7; the D gene is possibly TRBD1 (5 bases). Germline V lookup: CDR1 SGHTA, CDR2 FQGTGA. Trimming removed 0 bases from V and 0 bases from J, with 18 bases in between. CDR3 length: 18 residues. The CDR3, as DNA: TGTGCCAGCAGCTTAACGGGGCCTCCGGGTTATGCCTCCTACGAGCAGTACTTC. The encoded protein is CASSLTGPPGYASYEQYF.